A selection of T cell receptor beta chains follows, all from one sample in a study of cytomegalovirus exposure and HLA in healthy donors. Only in-frame clones appear in the TCRdb table, and some are missing; sequencing was by immunoSEQ multiplex PCR. Here the sample spans more than 20,000 clones, more than 75% being singletons. Material for sequencing was PBMCs. Receptor source: a male donor in good health and CMV-seronegative. Each CDR3 is given with its conserved first and last residue.

J | V | CDR3
TRBJ2-7 | TRBV27 | CASSFSLSGYEQYF
TRBJ1-2 | TRBV2 | CASSVRSTNYGYTF
TRBJ1-1 | TRBV5-5 | CASSLSLGRPTEAFF
TRBJ2-3 | TRBV4-3 | CASSPVGTDTQYF
TRBJ2-1 | TRBV5-1 | CASSLVGTSGRTYNEQFF
TRBJ2-2 | TRBV7-9 | CSSPGLADTGELFF
TRBJ2-1 | TRBV4-3 | CASSQEMTGTLGKNEQFF
TRBJ1-5 | TRBV7-2 | CASSLVPAGGDQPQHF
TRBJ2-2 | TRBV4-2 | CASSQELAGNTGELFF
TRBJ2-7 | TRBV7-3 | CASSLQGPSYEQYF
TRBJ2-5 | TRBV6-1 | CASSEGPGGAGETQYF
TRBJ2-1 | TRBV7-9 | CASSLGLAAYNEQFF
TRBJ2-7 | TRBV7-7 | CASSKEFPASGRVEQYF
TRBJ2-7 | TRBV25-1 | CASRTSYEQYF
TRBJ1-1 | TRBV5-8 | CASSLDLLSEAFF
TRBJ1-5 | TRBV19 | CASSPRDQPQHF
TRBJ1-1 | TRBV27 | CASSPGYSMNTEAFF
TRBJ2-7 | TRBV9 | CASSVMSTQGEQYF
TRBJ1-5 | TRBV5-6 | CASSPWDRAHQPQHF
- | TRBV7-9 | CASSFGAGAYEQYF